This T cell receptor beta chain was documented in a study of cytomegalovirus exposure and HLA in healthy donors. Whole-study results and caveats: Later analysis revealed greater clonal expansion in HLA-associated TCR beta chains than in equally common others. TCR beta chains numbering more than 150 were designated cytomegalovirus-associated. Relative to the roughly 700-donor mean, N-insertions were reportedly fewer in an Asian-associated ancestry cluster in a later analysis. In a later analysis, 16,951 TCR beta sequences were associated with HLA alleles at 0.05 false discovery rate.

V shed 0 bases and J shed 8 bases, with 7 bases lying between them. CDR1 is MNHEY, CDR2 SVGAGI, per germline. This CDR3 has 12 residues. Regarding this clone: Its antigen is still unknown.

Primers: 60 Vbeta forward and 13 Jbeta reverse. The data were produced by immunoSEQ multiplex PCR, yet TCRdb's version contains in-frame clones alone and is incomplete. The sample has 150,000 to 250,000 clones. The chain uses TRBV6-5 and TRBJ1-2; D is undetermined. The sequencing sample was made of PBMCs. This clonotype was obtained from a boy aged 5-17 years in good health and CMV-seronegative. The CDR3 region is CASSYSEGGYTF. DNA of the CDR3: TGTGCCAGCAGTTACTCGGAGGGAGGCTACACCTTC.